Below, 21 T cell receptor beta chains from the same sample are listed, as sequenced in a study of T cell repertoires in cytomegalovirus infection. MiXCR, applied by TCRdb to the reads, yields one record per CDR3 protein. The sample gives about 570,000 distinct CDR3 sequences, 40% of which show up once; 48% is in the top ten. The antigens of these receptors remain unknown. Material: cultured PBMCs, obtained from culture after CMV antigen stimulation. These receptors came from a human donor in good health (CMV status not recorded). Some clones in this sample may be carry-over from other donors' samples.

The chain joins TRBV6-2 or TRBV6-3 to TRBJ2-1, with D tentatively TRBD1 (6 bases). This CDR3 has 12 amino acids. Germline lookup yields CDR1 MNHEY and CDR2 SVGEGT. Trimming shortened V by 5 bases and J by 10 bases, and 12 bases separated the two germline ends. DNA for the CDR3: TGTGCCAGCAGTCCAACAGGGTCGGAGCAGTTCTTC. Amino acid sequence: CASSPTGSEQFF.

This clonotype was detected a few times. The chain joins TRBV4-1 to TRBJ2-7, with D tentatively TRBD1 (5 bases). This CDR3 is 15 amino acids long. Germline V gene sequence: CDR1 MGHRA, CDR2 YSYEKL. V was shortened by 2 bases and J by 2 bases, with 13 bases between the two germline ends. CDR3: CASSQTFQGTYEQYF. DNA of the CDR3: TGCGCCAGCAGCCAAACCTTCCAGGGAACCTACGAGCAGTACTTC.

This clonotype was counted a few times. The chain is built from TRBV6-5 and TRBJ2-2; possible D gene TRBD1, 6 bases. CDR1 is MNHEY and CDR2 is SVGAGI in the germline V gene. There are 13 residues in the CDR3. V lost 6 bases and J 7 bases, leaving 12 bases between the germline ends. The CDR3 nucleotides are TGTGCCAGCAGCAGGGGTGATGGCGGGGAGCTGTTTTTT. Translation: CASSRGDGGELFF.

In this sample, this clonotype turned up a few times. The chain couples TRBV6-5 to TRBJ2-6; the D is unclear. Germline V gene data show CDR1 as MNHEY and CDR2 as SVGAGI. This CDR3 comprises 16 residues. The V end lost 0 bases, the J end lost 2 bases, and 8 bases lay between the germline ends. The CDR3 DNA sequence: TGTGCCAGCAGTTACTCGAATCCCACTGGGGCCAACGTCCTGACTTTC. Encoded protein: CASSYSNPTGANVLTF.

V is TRBV29-1 and J is TRBJ2-3; perhaps TRBD2 as D (7 bases). The V end was cut by 7 bases, the J end by 4 bases, with 15 bases between. CDR1 SQVTM and CDR2 ANQGSEA come from the germline V gene. The CDR3 has 13 amino acids. CDR3 protein: CSAEGGGADTQYF. CDR3 DNA sequence: TGCAGCGCCGAAGGGGGAGGGGCAGATACGCAGTATTTT.

The chain links TRBV6-8 to TRBJ1-2; D remains unclear. This CDR3 is 15 amino acids long. CDR1 and CDR2 from the germline V gene are MNHGY and SAAAGT. V lost 7 bases, J lost 1 base, and 16 bases lay in between. CDR3 sequence (DNA): TGTGCCAGCACCTACCTCGGAGGGCTTAACTATGGCTACACCTTC. This gives the protein CASTYLGGLNYGYTF.

This clonotype was counted at least ten times. The chain links TRBV7-2 to TRBJ2-7, with 9 positions matching TRBD1. The CDR3 extends over 15 amino acids. V was clipped by 1 base and J by 3 bases; unmatched bases: 4. Germline-derived CDR1 and CDR2 are SGHTA and FQGNSA. CDR3 sequence (DNA): TGTGCCAGCAGCTTAGGACTGACAGGGGGCTACGAGCAGTACTTC. Its protein product is CASSLGLTGGYEQYF.

This clonotype was seen a few times. The chain combines TRBV9 with TRBJ1-1, with 7 bases aligning to TRBD1. CDR3 length: 14 amino acids. With V trimmed by 0 bases and J by 4 bases, 3 bases remained unmatched. Germline CDR1 reads SGDLS; CDR2 reads YYNGEE. CDR3 amino acids: CASSVGSGGTEAFF. The CDR3 DNA is TGTGCCAGCAGCGTAGGTTCAGGGGGCACTGAAGCTTTCTTT.

The V gene is TRBV7-4, the J gene TRBJ2-3; 9 positions match TRBD2. The V segment lost 8 bases and the J segment 2 bases; nucleotides outside the gene matches: 5. Germline CDR1 and CDR2: SGHVT and SQSDAQ. The CDR3 runs 14 residues. The CDR3 here is CASESGRNTDTQYF. DNA for the CDR3: TGTGCCAGCGAAAGCGGGAGGAACACAGATACGCAGTATTTT.

J is TRBJ2-5 and V is TRBV7-2, with D perhaps assigned TRBD1 or TRBD2 (7 bases each). The germline V gene has CDR1 SGHTA and CDR2 FQGNSA. Trimming took 1 base from V and 9 from J, leaving 21 bases between them. CDR3 size: 16 residues. In DNA form, the CDR3 reads TGTGCCAGCAGCTTAGGATCGGGGACGACAGGGAGGGCCCAGTACTTC. It is translated as CASSLGSGTTGRAQYF. Together with reference TRBV7-2 and TRBJ2-5, the CDR3 gives the full variable domain: GAGVSQSPSNKVTEKGKDVELRCDPISGHTALYWYRQSLGQGLEFLIYFQGNSAPDKSGLPSDRFSAERTGGSVSTLTIQRTQQEDSAVYLCASSLGSGTTGRAQYFGPGTRLLVL.

The CDR3 coding sequence is TGCGCCAGCAGCCAAGAGCCCGCGACCTACGAGCAGTACTTC. It specifies CASSQEPATYEQYF. The chain couples TRBV4-3 to TRBJ2-7; D call uncertain. V lost 0 bases to trimming and J lost 2 bases, with 8 bases between them. Germline V gives CDR1 LGHNA, CDR2 YSLEER. This CDR3 has 14 residues.

This clonotype was counted between two and nine times. This sequence joins TRBV10-2 and TRBJ1-1; D not certain. The CDR3 covers 13 residues. Trimming shortened V by 8 bases and J by 4 bases, and 14 bases separated the two germline ends. CDR1 and CDR2 (germline): WSHSY, SAAADI. CDR3 DNA: TGCGCCAGCCGACCCTTGGAAGGCACTGAAGCTTTCTTT. As protein: CASRPLEGTEAFF.

The chain combines TRBV10-3 with TRBJ2-5; no clear D gene. This CDR3 has 14 residues. The germline V and J ends were trimmed by 3 bases and 0 bases, with 8 bases remaining between them. Germline CDR1 reads ENHRY; CDR2 reads SYGVKD. CDR3 region: CAISESRDQETQYF. The CDR3 DNA follows: TGTGCCATCAGTGAATCCCGGGACCAAGAGACCCAGTACTTC.

This clonotype appeared a few times. This chain uses TRBV12-3 or TRBV12-4 with TRBJ2-1; no firm D call. The length of the CDR3 is 10 residues. The ends were cut back, 3 bases at V and 10 bases at J, with 4 bases in the middle. Here the CDR3 reads CASSFGEQFF. The DNA for the CDR3 is TGTGCCAGCAGTTTCGGGGAGCAGTTCTTC.

This clonotype was detected only a few times. J is TRBJ2-3 and V is TRBV28; 16 bases are shared with TRBD2. The V and J ends lost 2 bases and 0 bases, in that order; junction bases with no gene match: 5. Germline V CDR1 and CDR2: MDHEN, SYDVKM. The CDR3 length is 19 residues. In nucleotides, the CDR3 is TGTGCCAGCAGTTTAAGACCGGGACTAGCGGGGGGGAGCACAGATACGCAGTATTTT. Its protein product is CASSLRPGLAGGSTDTQYF.

The rearrangement joins TRBV12-3 or TRBV12-4 to TRBJ2-3; weak D call: TRBD1 (6 bases). The CDR3 consists of 16 residues. Trimming stripped 3 bases from V and 2 bases from J, with 15 bases between. Written as DNA, the CDR3 is TGTGCCAGCAGTTTCTTTAGTACAGGGACCACAGATACGCAGTATTTT. Translated, it gives CASSFFSTGTTDTQYF.

V gene TRBV7-8 combines with J gene TRBJ1-1, with 8 bases lining up with TRBD1. CDR1 and CDR2 (germline): SGHVS, FQNEAQ. The J segment lost 0 bases and the V segment lost 5 bases, leaving 5 bases of the junction unmatched. The CDR3 has 15 residues. In nucleotides, the CDR3 is TGTGCCAGCAGCGGGCGACAGGGGATGAACACTGAAGCTTTCTTT. This encodes CASSGRQGMNTEAFF.

V is TRBV6-2 or TRBV6-3 and J is TRBJ2-1; no clear D. This CDR3 has 14 residues. V was trimmed by 10 bases and J by 4 bases, leaving 17 bases between them. Germline V gene data show CDR1 as MNHEY and CDR2 as SVGEGT. In DNA form, the CDR3 reads TGTGCCACTACACTAATGGGGTTTTACAATGAGCAGTTCTTC. The encoded protein is CATTLMGFYNEQFF.

This clonotype was counted between two and nine times. The chain couples TRBV7-8 to TRBJ1-1; D unresolved. The ends were cut back, 2 bases at V and 4 bases at J, with 11 bases in the middle. This CDR3 comprises 14 residues. Germline V CDR1 and CDR2: SGHVS, FQNEAQ. CDR3 nucleotide sequence: TGTGCCAGCAGCTTAACCCAGACGGGCACTGAAGCTTTCTTT. It is translated as CASSLTQTGTEAFF.

This rearrangement joins TRBV7-2 to TRBJ2-1; TRBD1 is a possible D gene (6 bases). Per the germline V gene, CDR1 is SGHTA and CDR2 is FQGNSA. V gave up 4 bases and J gave up 4 bases, with 8 bases separating them. The CDR3 runs to 13 residues. The CDR3 coding sequence is TGTGCCAGCAGCTATGGACAGTACAATGAGCAGTTCTTC. Translation: CASSYGQYNEQFF.

This rearrangement joins TRBV12-3 or TRBV12-4 to TRBJ2-5; the match to TRBD2 covers 12 bases. V lost 3 bases, J lost 5 bases, and 4 bases stayed unmatched. This CDR3 spans 15 amino acids. In DNA, the CDR3 is TGTGCCAGCAGTTTTAGACTAGCGGGAGTGGAGACCCAGTACTTC. Translated: CASSFRLAGVETQYF.